This T cell receptor (beta chain) was identified during a study of cytomegalovirus exposure and HLA in healthy donors. Overall study findings and caveats: Overall, roughly 160 TCR beta chains were annotated as cytomegalovirus-associated. Clonal expansion, a later analysis showed, was greater in HLA-associated TCR beta chains than in equally common others.

This clone appeared a single time. Its cognate antigen is unknown. In the same sample, other DNA sequences code for this CDR3. It was with 60 Vbeta and 13 Jbeta primers that the PCR ran. Sequenced by immunoSEQ multiplex PCR; TCRdb stores in-frame clones only, minus some. The sample has 250,000 or so clones, over 90% seen once. This clonotype was sampled from a girl aged 2 to 10 in good health and CMV-seronegative. Material: PBMCs.

DNA for the CDR3: TGTGCCAGCAGTTGGGGGGGAGCATCCGGCTACACCTTC. It is translated as CASSWGGASGYTF. This sequence joins TRBV27 and TRBJ1-2; D possibly corresponds to TRBD1 (5 bases). CDR3 length: 13 residues. Germline CDR1 MNHEY, CDR2 SMNVEV (reference sequence). The V gene lost 4 bases and the J gene lost 8 bases, with 14 bases spanning the gap.